The 16 T cell receptor beta chains below all came from one sample that was sequenced in a study of cytomegalovirus exposure and HLA in healthy donors (dated by TCRdb to the late 2010s). Library construction relied on the immunoSEQ multiplex PCR assay. For the multiplex PCR, a mixture combining 60 forward primers for TCR Vbeta segments and 13 reverse primers for TCR Jbeta segments was used. TCRdb holds this immuneACCESS table with in-frame rearrangements only. Some clones are missing; in checked studies, unresolved V genes explain under half, and the rest has no known cause. The sample profile shows 150,000 to 200,000 clones; 75% to 85% of them were found once. The ten largest clones capture around 7% of the sample. Sequencing used PBMCs. The receptors stem from a man aged 30 to 39 in good health and CMV-seropositive.

This chain connects TRBV7-9 to TRBJ2-1, with TRBD2 identical over 8 bases. V lost 0 bases and J lost 3; bases outside the gene matches: 1. This CDR3 contains 15 residues. Germline V CDR1 and CDR2: SEHNR, FQNEAQ (reference sequence). The DNA of the CDR3 is TGTGCCAGCAGCTTAGCACTAGCGGACTACAATGAGCAGTTCTTC. As protein: CASSLALADYNEQFF. The whole variable domain, filled in from reference TRBV7-9 and TRBJ2-1, reads DTGVSQNPRHKITKRGQNVTFRCDPISEHNRLYWYRQTLGQGPEFLTYFQNEAQLEKSRLLSDRFSAERPKGSFSTLEIQRTEQGDSAMYLCASSLALADYNEQFFGPGTRLTVL.

The chain has TRBV7-3 and TRBJ2-1; the D gene is possibly TRBD2 (5 bases). The germline V and J ends were trimmed by 2 bases and 5 bases, with 13 bases remaining between them. The CDR3 consists of 15 residues. CDR1 and CDR2 (germline): SGHTA, FQGTGA. The chain's CDR3 is CASSLSGSANNEQFF. The CDR3, as DNA: TGTGCCAGCAGCTTATCGGGGAGCGCTAACAATGAGCAGTTCTTC.

CDR3 residues: CASRTSSGTDTQYF. CDR3 nucleotide sequence: TGTGCCAGCAGGACTAGCAGTGGCACAGATACGCAGTATTTT. V and J are TRBV30 and TRBJ2-3, with 8 bases identical to TRBD2. The CDR3 covers 14 residues. The J segment lost 1 base and the V segment lost 8 bases, leaving 8 bases of the junction unmatched. Germline CDR1 reads GTSNPN; CDR2 reads SVGIG (reference sequence).

V gene TRBV28 combines with J gene TRBJ2-2; 10 bases are shared with TRBD1. V was pared by 2 bases and J by 5 bases, with 11 bases of the junction left unmatched. Germline CDR1 MDHEN, CDR2 SYDVKM. The CDR3 spans 18 residues. The CDR3 nucleotides are TGTGCCAGCAGTTTAAGCCAACCCGGGACAGGGGTTACCGGGGAGCTGTTTTTT. As protein: CASSLSQPGTGVTGELFF.

This clone was seen a handful of times. The J gene is TRBJ1-1, the V gene TRBV4-1; no clear D. The CDR3 totals 14 residues. V gave up 5 bases and J gave up 4 bases, with 14 bases separating them. Germline CDR1 is MGHRA and CDR2 is YSYEKL. Written as DNA, the CDR3 is TGCGCCAGCAGCGGAGCCGGTATCCGCACTGAAGCTTTCTTT. It yields the protein CASSGAGIRTEAFF.

This clone was detected only a few times. The chain joins TRBV7-6 to TRBJ2-3; 11 bases line up with TRBD2. The V segment lost 5 bases and the J segment 4 bases; nucleotides outside the gene matches: 11. CDR3 size: 17 residues. Germline CDR1 reads SGHVS; CDR2 reads FNYEAQ. CDR3 region: CASSPELTSGESDTQYF. In nucleotides, the CDR3 is TGTGCCAGCAGCCCGGAATTGACTAGCGGGGAATCAGATACGCAGTATTTT.

The CDR3 loop reads CASSLVEFYSPLHF. The DNA for the CDR3 is TGTGCCAGCAGTTTGGTGGAGTTCTATTCACCCCTCCACTTT. The V gene is TRBV27, the J gene TRBJ1-6; D gene ambiguous. Germline CDR1 and CDR2: MNHEY and SMNVEV (reference sequence). The CDR3 runs to 14 residues. The V gene lost 3 bases and the J gene lost 8 bases, with 11 bases spanning the gap.

The chain joins TRBV7-9 to TRBJ1-3, with D hard to call. V lost 2 bases and J lost 3, with 8 bases in between. Germline values: CDR1 SEHNR, CDR2 FQNEAQ (reference sequence). CDR3 length: 14 residues. CDR3 sequence: CASSLTTGGNTIYF. CDR3 DNA: TGTGCCAGCAGCTTAACGACTGGTGGAAACACCATATATTTT.

The V call is TRBV5-6, the J call TRBJ2-3; 11 bases match TRBD2. The germline V gene encodes CDR1 SGHDT and CDR2 YYEEEE. V shed 4 bases and J 5 bases; nucleotides not matched to a gene: 9. The CDR3 loop spans 16 amino acids. The CDR3 nucleotides are TGTGCCAGCAGCCAAGAGACTAGCGGGACGGTAGATACGCAGTATTTT. Translating gives CASSQETSGTVDTQYF.

The chain combines TRBV10-1 with TRBJ2-1, with D tentatively TRBD2 (6 bases). The V end was cut by 3 bases, the J end by 7 bases, with 13 bases between. CDR3 length equals 14 residues. Germline V lookup: CDR1 WNHNN, CDR2 SYGVQD (reference sequence). The CDR3 here is CASSDQTRTNEQFF. The CDR3 nucleotides are TGCGCCAGCAGTGACCAGACTAGGACGAATGAGCAGTTCTTC.

The V gene is TRBV11-3, the J gene TRBJ2-7; D is ambiguous. Germline-derived CDR1 and CDR2 are SGHNT and YENEEA. Trimming stripped 4 bases from V and 0 bases from J, with 10 bases between. The CDR3 is made up of 14 amino acids. CDR3 sequence (DNA): TGTGCCAGCAGCTCATGGGCCCGCTCCTACGAGCAGTACTTC. This sequence encodes CASSSWARSYEQYF.

A remark on this clone: The sample contains more than one DNA sequence encoding this CDR3. The chain couples TRBV4-3 to TRBJ2-5, with 10 positions matching TRBD2. Germline-derived CDR1 and CDR2 are LGHNA and YSLEER. This CDR3 is 16 amino acids long. Germline trimming cut 1 base from V and 4 bases from J; bases unmatched to any gene: 6. CDR3 residues: CASSQGLAGAGETQYF. The CDR3 nucleotides read TGCGCCAGCAGCCAAGGGCTAGCGGGGGCCGGAGAGACCCAGTACTTC.

This chain links TRBV4-1 with TRBJ2-7; 11 nucleotides agree with TRBD2. This CDR3 has 17 amino acids. Germline V CDR1 and CDR2: MGHRA, YSYEKL. The ends lost 3 bases at V and 0 bases at J; junction bases unmatched: 7. The CDR3 here is CASSQQDLAGGSYEQYF. In DNA form, the CDR3 reads TGCGCCAGCAGCCAGCAAGATCTAGCGGGGGGCTCCTACGAGCAGTACTTC.

V usage is TRBV27 and J usage is TRBJ2-3; 8 bases fit TRBD2. The V gene's germline CDR1 is MNHEY and CDR2 SMNVEV (reference sequence). V lost 8 bases and J lost 1; bases outside the gene matches: 5. There are 14 residues in the CDR3. The CDR3 here is CASSAGEGTDTQYF. The CDR3 DNA reads TGTGCCAGCTCAGCGGGAGAGGGCACAGATACGCAGTATTTT.

The chain employs TRBV7-3 and TRBJ2-3, with no clear D. The CDR3 is made up of 16 amino acids. V lost 5 bases and J lost 2, with 17 bases in between. CDR1 is SGHTA, CDR2 FQGTGA, per germline. CDR3 sequence (DNA): TGTGCCAGCAGCCTGCGTACCGCCCCCCCCACAGATACGCAGTATTTT. Its protein product is CASSLRTAPPTDTQYF.

There are a few counts of this clone. This sequence joins TRBV6-5 and TRBJ1-2; D gene unclear. Germline CDR1 reads MNHEY; CDR2 reads SVGAGI. The CDR3 has 12 amino acids. Trimming left V 2 bases short and J 8 bases short, with 9 bases between. The CDR3 nucleotides are TGTGCCAGCAGTTACGGGGAGGGCGGCTACACCTTC. It is translated as CASSYGEGGYTF.